One sample yielded the 25 T cell receptor beta chains listed below, sequenced in a study of multiple sclerosis patients with progressive multifocal leukoencephalopathy. Sequenced by immunoSEQ multiplex PCR; TCRdb stores in-frame clones only, minus some. Counted here are approximately 30,000 clones, about 90% occurring once; the ten biggest clones make up 1.3%. Time point in this sample: roughly 12 months of natalizumab therapy. This specimen was PBMCs, taken from a patient treated with natalizumab. Receptors originate from a human donor with multiple sclerosis.

V is TRBV7-8 and J is TRBJ1-2; D is unresolved. Trimming cost V 1 base and J 4 bases, with 13 bases left between them. Germline-derived CDR1 and CDR2 are SGHVS and FQNEAQ. The CDR3 is 15 amino acids. The CDR3 DNA reads TGTGCCAGCAGCTTAGTGGCGACGGACCGCTATGGCTACACCTTC. It is translated as CASSLVATDRYGYTF.

Remarks on this clone: One end of the junction is discordant with germline, which a read error may explain. This chain uses TRBV7-9 with TRBJ2-7; 9 bases agree with TRBD1. CDR1 is SEHNR, CDR2 FQNEAQ, per germline (reference sequence). This CDR3 is 11 amino acids long. The CDR3 is CASSSSGTGKF. The CDR3 bases are TGTGCCAGCAGCTCCTCCGGGACAGGGAAGTTC.

The V gene is TRBV18, the J gene TRBJ1-1; D unclear. The germline V gene has CDR1 KGHSH and CDR2 LQKENI. This CDR3 spans 14 amino acids. Trimming left V 1 base short and J 7 bases short, with 13 bases between. The CDR3 DNA reads TGTGCCAGCTCACCACGCAGCCTCGGGGATGAAGCTTTCTTT. Translating gives CASSPRSLGDEAFF.

In the case of this clone: At one of its ends the junction is not consistent with the germline gene, which may arise from a read error. In nucleotides, the CDR3 is TGTGCCAGCAGCTTACAAGGGCGGGATACTAAATCCTACGGGCAGTACTTC. This translates into CASSLQGRDTKSYGQYF. This chain links TRBV11-2 with TRBJ2-7, with a weak D call TRBD2 (6 bases). The CDR3 has 17 residues. Germline V gives CDR1 SGHAT, CDR2 FQNNGV.

This clone was seen more than once but under ten times. This sequence joins TRBV6-4 and TRBJ2-3, with 12 bases that match TRBD2. Germline values: CDR1 MRHNA, CDR2 SNTAGT. The length of the CDR3 is 14 residues. Trimming took 5 bases from V and 4 from J; bases not matched to a gene: 1. CDR3: CASSPSGGADTQYF. The CDR3 nucleotides are TGTGCCAGCAGTCCTAGCGGGGGGGCAGATACGCAGTATTTT.

The chain combines TRBV6-5 with TRBJ1-2, with a possible D match to TRBD1 (6 bases). The CDR3 length is 15 residues. Trimming shortened V by 6 bases and J by 5 bases, and 19 bases separated the two germline ends. The germline CDR1 and CDR2 sequences are MNHEY and SVGAGI. CDR3 region: CASREGGRTLYGYTF. In DNA, the CDR3 is TGTGCCAGCAGGGAGGGGGGTCGGACACTTTATGGCTACACCTTC.

The chain couples TRBV28 to TRBJ2-1, with D tentatively TRBD2 (5 bases). This CDR3 spans 15 amino acids. Germline loops: CDR1 MDHEN, CDR2 SYDVKM. Between the trimmed V and J ends, which lost 4 bases and 5 bases, there was a span of 15 bases. The CDR3 region is CASSSAGVQNNEQFF. CDR3 sequence (DNA): TGTGCCAGCAGTTCCGCCGGGGTACAGAACAATGAGCAGTTCTTC.

This chain connects TRBV6-5 to TRBJ2-2, with 11 bases matching TRBD1. Germline CDR1 MNHEY, CDR2 SVGAGI. The CDR3 totals 15 residues. V gave up 7 bases and J gave up 6 bases; unmatched junction bases: 7. The CDR3 nucleotides are TGTGCCAGCAAACCTGGGACAGGGGGACCCGGGGAGCTGTTTTTT. It translates to CASKPGTGGPGELFF.

The V call is TRBV11-2, the J call TRBJ1-2, with D unresolved. From germline, CDR1 is SGHAT and CDR2 FQNNGV. This CDR3 contains 12 residues. V was trimmed by 0 bases and J by 7 bases, leaving 6 bases between them. DNA of the CDR3: TGTGCCAGCAGCTTAGAGATTGGTGGCTACACCTTC. The encoded protein is CASSLEIGGYTF.

The chain has TRBV11-2 and TRBJ2-3; TRBD2 matches 8 bases. Trimming cost V 5 bases and J 5 bases; bases outside gene matches: 15. Germline V CDR1 and CDR2: SGHAT, FQNNGV. The CDR3 loop spans 17 amino acids. CDR3 nucleotides: TGTGCCAGCAGCGTTCCAAGGCGGGGGGACGGGGGAGATACGCAGTATTTT. It translates to CASSVPRRGDGGDTQYF.

The chain couples TRBV5-4 to TRBJ1-2; D gene uncertain. This CDR3 has 14 residues. V lost 3 bases, J lost 0 bases, and 9 bases lay in between. CDR1 SGHNT and CDR2 YYREEE come from the germline V gene (reference sequence). Here the CDR3 reads CASSWTGANYGYTF. The CDR3 nucleotides read TGTGCCAGCAGCTGGACGGGAGCTAACTATGGCTACACCTTC. Looking up the rest from reference TRBV5-4 and TRBJ1-2 gives the full variable domain: ETGVTQSPTHLIKTRGQQVTLRCSSQSGHNTVSWYQQALGQGPQFIFQYYREEENGRGNFPPRFSGLQFPNYSSELNVNALELDDSALYLCASSWTGANYGYTFGSGTRLTVV.

The chain is built from TRBV28 and TRBJ1-4, with 7 bases fitting TRBD1. J lost 10 bases, V lost 1 base, and 6 bases had no gene match. Germline values: CDR1 MDHEN, CDR2 SYDVKM. The CDR3 is 14 residues long. This CDR3 reads CASSLYSTGRKLFF. CDR3 bases: TGTGCCAGCAGTTTATACTCGACAGGGCGAAAACTGTTTTTT.

In regard to this clone: Mismatch with germline at one junction end may stem from a read error. The chain is built from TRBV6-5 and TRBJ2-2; D may be TRBD1 (6 bases). Germline-derived CDR1 and CDR2 are MNHEY and SVGAGI. The CDR3 sequence is 13 residues long. CDR3 DNA: TGTGCCCGCAGTAACAGGGAAACCGGGGAGCTGTTTTTT. This sequence encodes CARSNRETGELFF.

This chain links TRBV18 with TRBJ2-7; the D gene is possibly TRBD1 (6 bases). The CDR3 sequence is 18 residues long. The germline V gene encodes CDR1 KGHSH and CDR2 LQKENI. Between the trimmed V and J ends, which lost 3 bases and 0 bases, there was a span of 21 bases. The CDR3 DNA is TGTGCCAGCTCACCGTACCCGGCAGGGGCCTATAGCTCCTACGAGCAGTACTTC. This encodes CASSPYPAGAYSSYEQYF.

V usage is TRBV19 and J usage is TRBJ1-5, with D hard to call. Germline assignment: CDR1 LNHDA and CDR2 SQIVND (reference sequence). The CDR3 spans 13 residues. V was shortened by 3 bases and J by 7 bases, with 10 bases between the two germline ends. This CDR3 is CASSILKRQPQHF. DNA of the CDR3: TGTGCCAGTAGTATCTTGAAAAGGCAGCCCCAGCATTTT.

This chain connects TRBV30 to TRBJ1-2; TRBD1 agrees at 10 bases. This CDR3 region has 15 residues. Unmatched junction bases numbered 8, after V lost 2 bases and J lost 5 bases. CDR1 is GTSNPN, CDR2 SVGIG, per germline (reference sequence). CDR3 residues: CAWSSTGGGYYGYTF. DNA for the CDR3: TGTGCCTGGAGTTCGACAGGGGGCGGTTATTATGGCTACACCTTC.

This chain connects TRBV7-9 to TRBJ2-3, with 13 positions matching TRBD2. This CDR3 has 16 residues. The V segment lost 5 bases and the J segment 2 bases; nucleotides outside the gene matches: 4. The germline CDR1 and CDR2 sequences are SEHNR and FQNEAQ (reference sequence). The CDR3 DNA follows: TGTGCCAGCAGCCCGGGGACTAGCGGGAACACAGATACGCAGTATTTT. It codes for CASSPGTSGNTDTQYF.

The chain carries TRBV19 and TRBJ2-7; TRBD2 aligns across 7 bases. V dropped 6 bases and J dropped 6; count of bases not matched to a gene: 11. This CDR3 comprises 14 residues. The germline gives CDR1 LNHDA, CDR2 SQIVND (reference sequence). The CDR3 loop reads CASSNQVGTTEQYF. The CDR3 DNA is TGTGCCAGTAGCAATCAGGTGGGGACTACCGAGCAGTACTTC.

The chain carries TRBV7-2 and TRBJ2-2; TRBD2 is a possible D gene (5 bases). Germline-derived CDR1 and CDR2 are SGHTA and FQGNSA. This CDR3 has 14 residues. Trimming took off 2 bases at V and 5 bases at J, with 9 bases between the two ends. The CDR3 here is CASSLRGRTGELFF. The CDR3, as DNA: TGTGCCAGCAGCTTACGGGGAAGAACCGGGGAGCTGTTTTTT. Together with reference TRBV7-2 and TRBJ2-2, the CDR3 gives the full variable domain: GAGVSQSPSNKVTEKGKDVELRCDPISGHTALYWYRQSLGQGLEFLIYFQGNSAPDKSGLPSDRFSAERTGGSVSTLTIQRTQQEDSAVYLCASSLRGRTGELFFGEGSRLTVL.

This chain connects TRBV9 to TRBJ1-2; TRBD1 matches at 8 bases. CDR3 size: 15 residues. Germline CDR1 SGDLS, CDR2 YYNGEE. V dropped 0 bases and J dropped 8; count of bases not matched to a gene: 9. The CDR3 here is CASSVDQQGGRGYTF. In nucleotides, the CDR3 is TGTGCCAGCAGCGTAGATCAACAGGGGGGGCGAGGCTACACCTTC.

This chain links TRBV19 with TRBJ2-1; D possibly corresponds to TRBD2 (5 bases). The CDR3 contains 15 residues. Trimming removed 6 bases at V and 0 bases at J, with 12 bases between. Germline V gives CDR1 LNHDA, CDR2 SQIVND (reference sequence). The CDR3 region has the DNA TGTGCCAGTAGGGAGGTATTAAGCTCCTACAATGAGCAGTTCTTC. Translated: CASREVLSSYNEQFF.

The V call is TRBV7-2, the J call TRBJ2-2, with a weak D call TRBD1 (6 bases). CDR1 SGHTA and CDR2 FQGNSA come from the germline V gene. The CDR3 contains 14 residues. Deletions cut 6 bases from V and 6 bases from J, with 14 bases between. In nucleotides, the CDR3 is TGTGCCAGCAGATCCGGGACACCACCCGGGGAGCTGTTTTTT. This translates into CASRSGTPPGELFF. Supplemented by reference TRBV7-2 and TRBJ2-2, the full variable domain reads GAGVSQSPSNKVTEKGKDVELRCDPISGHTALYWYRQSLGQGLEFLIYFQGNSAPDKSGLPSDRFSAERTGGSVSTLTIQRTQQEDSAVYLCASRSGTPPGELFFGEGSRLTVL.

The chain uses TRBV19 and TRBJ1-1; no definite D call. Trimming took off 8 bases at V and 0 bases at J, with 13 bases between the two ends. The CDR3 runs 14 residues. The germline V gene has CDR1 LNHDA and CDR2 SQIVND (reference sequence). CDR3 in DNA: TGTGCCAGTCGCACGGGAGACATGAACACTGAAGCTTTCTTT. Its translation is CASRTGDMNTEAFF.

The gene calls are TRBV4-1 and TRBJ2-1; 12 nucleotides agree with TRBD2. Losses at the gene ends were 0 bases for V and 8 bases for J; bases not matched to a gene: 8. The CDR3 runs 17 residues. CDR1 and CDR2 (germline): MGHRA, YSYEKL. CDR3 protein: CASSQELAGGPRDEQFF. The CDR3 region has the DNA TGCGCCAGCAGCCAAGAACTAGCGGGGGGCCCTAGGGATGAGCAGTTCTTC.

The chain is built from TRBV19 and TRBJ1-5; 8 bases are a match to TRBD1. The CDR3 runs to 18 residues. Germline V gives CDR1 LNHDA, CDR2 SQIVND (reference sequence). Losses at the gene ends were 3 bases for V and 4 bases for J; bases not matched to a gene: 14. CDR3 coding DNA: TGTGCCAGTAGTATTGGGGTACGGGGACAGGCGACGAATCAGCCCCAGCATTTT. It encodes CASSIGVRGQATNQPQHF.